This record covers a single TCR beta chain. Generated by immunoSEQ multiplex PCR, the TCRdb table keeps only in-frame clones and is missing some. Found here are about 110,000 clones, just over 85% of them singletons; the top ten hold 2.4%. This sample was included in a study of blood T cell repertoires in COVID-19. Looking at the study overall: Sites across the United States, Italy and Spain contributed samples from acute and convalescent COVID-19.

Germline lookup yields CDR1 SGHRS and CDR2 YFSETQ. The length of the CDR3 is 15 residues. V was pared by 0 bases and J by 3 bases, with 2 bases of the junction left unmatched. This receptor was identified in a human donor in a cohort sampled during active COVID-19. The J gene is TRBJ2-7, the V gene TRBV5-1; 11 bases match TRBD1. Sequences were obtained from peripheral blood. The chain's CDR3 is CASSLAGTGGYEQYF. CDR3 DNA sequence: TGCGCCAGCAGCTTGGCCGGGACAGGGGGCTACGAGCAGTACTTC.